The rows below give T cell receptor beta chains drawn from one sample of a study of blood T cell repertoires in COVID-19. Sequencing was performed with immunoSEQ multiplex PCR; in TCRdb, only in-frame clones are kept and a portion is missing. The profile shows about 90,000 clones, approximately 86% of them singletons. The material sequenced was peripheral blood. The receptors derive from a woman aged 65 to 85 with active or convalescent COVID-19. The CDR3 runs from the conserved cysteine through the conserved F or W. A D gene is named only where the DNA matches it firmly. Size is omitted from some rows. Given values are once, few, many or a class for expanded clones.

v_call,clone_size,d_call,cdr3_length,j_call,cdr3_nt,cdr3_aa
TRBV19,-,TRBD1,16,TRBJ1-5,TGTGCCAGTCGCTATCGGGACAGCTCTAGCAATCAGCCCCAGCATTTT,CASRYRDSSSNQPQHF
TRBV27,-,-,12,TRBJ1-1,TGTGCCAGCAGGACAGGGAACACTGAAGCTTTCTTT,CASRTGNTEAFF
TRBV6-4,-,-,14,TRBJ2-5,TGTGCCAGCAGTGACCGATTGGACTCAGGGACCCAGTACTTC,CASSDRLDSGTQYF
TRBV6-6,-,TRBD1,14,TRBJ1-1,TGTGCCAGCAGTCAGGGACAGGGGAACACTGAAGCTTTCTTT,CASSQGQGNTEAFF
TRBV4-1,-,TRBD1,15,TRBJ2-5,TGCGCCAGCAGCCAACCCCGGGACAGGGGCGAGACCCAGTACTTC,CASSQPRDRGETQYF
TRBV7-2,-,TRBD1,16,TRBJ2-7,TGTGCCAGCAGCCTCACATGGACAGGGGGCGCGGGCGAGCAGTACTTC,CASSLTWTGGAGEQYF
TRBV7-6,once,TRBD1,12,TRBJ2-7,TGTGCCAGCAGTTCTGACAGGGCGGAGCAGTACTTC,CASSSDRAEQYF
TRBV4-3,-,TRBD1,15,TRBJ2-7,TGCGCCAGCAGCACCCAAACAGGGGCCCCCTACGAGCAGTACTTC,CASSTQTGAPYEQYF
TRBV2,-,-,15,TRBJ1-3,TGTGCCAGCAGTGAAGGACAGAAGGCCGGAAACACCATATATTTT,CASSEGQKAGNTIYF
TRBV7-8,-,-,15,TRBJ2-3,TGTGCCAGCAGCTTAGGGAATCGGGAAACAGATACGCAGTATTTT,CASSLGNRETDTQYF
TRBV19,-,-,15,TRBJ1-6,TGTGCCAGTAGTCGACAGGCGGAAGATAATTCACCCCTCCACTTT,CASSRQAEDNSPLHF
TRBV3-1/TRBV3-2,-,TRBD1,16,TRBJ2-2,TGTGCCAGCAGCCCAGACAGGGGCCCCTTAGGGGGGGAGCTGTTTTTT,CASSPDRGPLGGELFF
TRBV7-2,-,TRBD2,16,TRBJ2-1,TGTGCCAGCAGCCCATCTAGCGGGGGGGGTTACAATGAGCAGTTCTTC,CASSPSSGGGYNEQFF
TRBV18,-,TRBD2,17,TRBJ2-2,TGTGCCAGCTCACCATTGCGGGGGGTCTCCAACACCGGGGAGCTGTTTTTT,CASSPLRGVSNTGELFF
TRBV5-1,-,TRBD1,14,TRBJ1-1,TGCGCCAGCAGCTTGGCGGGACAGGGGACTGAAGCTTTCTTT,CASSLAGQGTEAFF
TRBV6-1,-,TRBD1,14,TRBJ1-1,TGTGCCAGCAGTTCAGGGGGGAGGAACACTGAAGCTTTCTTT,CASSSGGRNTEAFF
TRBV19,-,-,15,TRBJ1-2,TGTGCCAGTAGTATTCCAAGAACAGGGAACTATGGCTACACCTTC,CASSIPRTGNYGYTF
TRBV28,few,-,16,TRBJ1-5,TGTGCCAGCAGTTTGGGTATAGGGGGGGCCAGTCAGCCCCAGCATTTT,CASSLGIGGASQPQHF
TRBV24-1,-,-,16,TRBJ2-1,TGTGCCACCAGTGACTCTCGGAGGGGTGGGAACAATGAGCAGTTCTTC,CATSDSRRGGNNEQFF
TRBV7-2,once,-,15,TRBJ1-4,TGTGCCAGCAGCTTAACCGGACAGTATAATGAAAAACTGTTTTTT,CASSLTGQYNEKLFF
TRBV5-6,few,-,15,TRBJ1-5,TGTGCCAGCAGCTTGGCGGTCTATAGCAATCAGCCCCAGCATTTT,CASSLAVYSNQPQHF
TRBV6-5,-,-,13,TRBJ2-1,TGTGCCAGCAGCCCCCTAGGCCATGGCGAGCAGTTCTTC,CASSPLGHGEQFF
TRBV9,-,-,15,TRBJ2-3,TGTGCCAGCAGCGTAGGAACAATCCGCACAGATACGCAGTATTTT,CASSVGTIRTDTQYF
TRBV7-2,many,-,14,TRBJ1-1,TGTGCCAGCAGCTTTTCAGGTCAGAACACTGAAGCTTTCTTT,CASSFSGQNTEAFF
TRBV5-1,-,-,13,TRBJ2-2,TGCGCCAGCAGCGGGCGGAACACCGGGGAGCTGTTTTTT,CASSGRNTGELFF
TRBV11-1,once,-,14,TRBJ1-2,TGTGCCAGCACCGTCGACAGGACCAACTATGGCTACACCTTC,CASTVDRTNYGYTF
TRBV18,-,TRBD2,16,TRBJ2-3,TGTGCCAGCTCACCCATTAGCGGGGGGGCTGAAGATACGCAGTATTTT,CASSPISGGAEDTQYF
TRBV2,-,TRBD1,15,TRBJ1-1,TGTGCCAGCAGCAGCATGGACAGGGCGAACACTGAAGCTTTCTTT,CASSSMDRANTEAFF
TRBV5-1,few,TRBD1,14,TRBJ1-1,TGCGCCAGCAGCTTACAGGGGGGGTACACTGAAGCTTTCTTT,CASSLQGGYTEAFF
TRBV10-3,-,TRBD1,13,TRBJ1-2,TGTGCCATCAGAGGGACAGAACAAGATGGCTACACCTTC,CAIRGTEQDGYTF
TRBV2,-,TRBD1,15,TRBJ2-2,TGTGCCAGCAATGTCCAGGGGGTATCCACCGGGGAGCTGTTTTTT,CASNVQGVSTGELFF
TRBV9,-,TRBD1,18,TRBJ1-3,TGTGCCAGCAGCGCATACTCCGGGACAGGGGCAGTTGGAAACACCATATATTTT,CASSAYSGTGAVGNTIYF
TRBV5-4,-,-,13,TRBJ1-2,TGTGCCAGCAGCTTGGTGGACAGTTTAGGCTACACCTTC,CASSLVDSLGYTF
TRBV7-2,-,TRBD1,14,TRBJ1-4,TGTGCCAGCAGCTTAGGGGGACAGGGTGAAAAACTGTTTTTT,CASSLGGQGEKLFF
TRBV7-2,once,TRBD1,16,TRBJ1-2,TGTGCCAGCAGTCGGGACAGGGGGCTATTGATCTATGGCTACACCTTC,CASSRDRGLLIYGYTF
TRBV2,-,TRBD1,14,TRBJ2-2,TGTGCCACCGGGGCAGGGGGCGCTTCCGGGGAGCTGTTTTTT,CATGAGGASGELFF
TRBV6-5,-,TRBD1,16,TRBJ2-2,TGTGCCAGCAGTTACCTCCTAGGACAGGGCACCGGGGAGCTGTTTTTT,CASSYLLGQGTGELFF
TRBV4-3,once,TRBD1,17,TRBJ2-2,TGCGCCAGCAGCCATCCTACAGGGGGCGCGAACACCGGGGAGCTGTTTTTT,CASSHPTGGANTGELFF
TRBV2,-,-,15,TRBJ2-1,TGTGCCAGCAGTGTCCAGACAGTAGGCTACAATGAGCAGTTCTTC,CASSVQTVGYNEQFF
TRBV21-1,-,-,14,TRBJ2-3,TGTGCCAGCGTACAGGGACAGGGCACAGATACGCAGTATTTT,CASVQGQGTDTQYF
TRBV5-1,-,TRBD1,17,TRBJ1-1,TGCGCCAGCAGCTCTCGCCGGGACAGGATAACGAGCACTGAAGCTTTCTTT,CASSSRRDRITSTEAFF
TRBV19,-,TRBD1,15,TRBJ1-5,TGTGCCAGTAGCCTAGGACAGGGGGGTGAACAGCCCCAGCATTTT,CASSLGQGGEQPQHF
TRBV7-2,-,-,15,TRBJ2-1,TGTGCCAGCAGCTTAGACAGGGATTACTACAATGAGCAGTTCTTC,CASSLDRDYYNEQFF
TRBV7-2,-,-,14,TRBJ1-1,TGTGCCAGCAGCATGGGCTCCGTTGGGACTGAAGCTTTCTTT,CASSMGSVGTEAFF
TRBV5-1,-,-,13,TRBJ2-3,TGCGCCAGCAGCTTGGCAGGGGAGGATACGCAGTATTTT,CASSLAGEDTQYF
TRBV7-2,-,TRBD1,15,TRBJ2-2,TGTGCCAGCAGCTTAGGGGACAGAAACACCGGGGAGCTGTTTTTT,CASSLGDRNTGELFF
TRBV18,-,-,16,TRBJ1-1,TGTGCCAGCTCACCCTCCTGGGGGAGGTCGAACACTGAAGCTTTCTTT,CASSPSWGRSNTEAFF
TRBV12-3/TRBV12-4,once,-,11,TRBJ1-1,TGTGCCAGCAGGAAACAGGGAGAAGCTTTCTTT,CASRKQGEAFF
TRBV6-5,-,TRBD1,16,TRBJ2-2,TGTGCCAGCAGTTACTCCCACAGGGGGAGCACCGGGGAGCTGTTTTTT,CASSYSHRGSTGELFF
TRBV19,-,TRBD1,15,TRBJ1-2,TGTGCCAGTAGTATAGGTTACGGGACAGTCTATGGCTACACCTTC,CASSIGYGTVYGYTF
TRBV15,-,TRBD1,15,TRBJ2-1,TGTGCCACCAGCAGAGAGGCGACAGGGGGTCGAGAGCAGTTCTTC,CATSREATGGREQFF
TRBV3-1/TRBV3-2,-,TRBD1,17,TRBJ2-6,TGTGCCAGCAGGCCGGGACAGGGAGAGTCTGGGGCCAACGTCCTGACTTTC,CASRPGQGESGANVLTF